This T cell receptor beta chain was documented in a study of blood T cells in healthy people across ages. Alongside a J-beta primer mix, a sample-barcoded 5' primer served in a second PCR lasting about 6 to 11 cycles. One entry per CDR3 protein, called by TCRdb with MiXCR from the 5' RACE reads. The table lists roughly 1.7 million distinct CDR3 sequences, about 31% of them singletons. With regard to this clonotype: Its antigen is unknown. At one boundary the junction diverges from the germline segment, which might be a read error.

Notes on the study in general: The long-lived group displayed more naive CD4+ cells, plus higher diversity, than the aged donors did. Underestimates were what the diversity estimates from one million T cells were considered to be.

Per the germline V gene, CDR1 is SQVTM and CDR2 is ANQGSEA. The CDR3 runs to 14 residues. Peripheral blood was drawn, about 9.1 milliliters per donor. This sequence originates from a woman aged 30 to 39 in good health. The V gene is TRBV29-1, the J gene TRBJ2-1; 9 bases align to TRBD2. The specimen was blood. CDR3 DNA: TGCGGCGTCGGTAGCGGGAGCAGCTACAATGAGCAGTTCTTC. Amino acids: CGVGSGSSYNEQFF.